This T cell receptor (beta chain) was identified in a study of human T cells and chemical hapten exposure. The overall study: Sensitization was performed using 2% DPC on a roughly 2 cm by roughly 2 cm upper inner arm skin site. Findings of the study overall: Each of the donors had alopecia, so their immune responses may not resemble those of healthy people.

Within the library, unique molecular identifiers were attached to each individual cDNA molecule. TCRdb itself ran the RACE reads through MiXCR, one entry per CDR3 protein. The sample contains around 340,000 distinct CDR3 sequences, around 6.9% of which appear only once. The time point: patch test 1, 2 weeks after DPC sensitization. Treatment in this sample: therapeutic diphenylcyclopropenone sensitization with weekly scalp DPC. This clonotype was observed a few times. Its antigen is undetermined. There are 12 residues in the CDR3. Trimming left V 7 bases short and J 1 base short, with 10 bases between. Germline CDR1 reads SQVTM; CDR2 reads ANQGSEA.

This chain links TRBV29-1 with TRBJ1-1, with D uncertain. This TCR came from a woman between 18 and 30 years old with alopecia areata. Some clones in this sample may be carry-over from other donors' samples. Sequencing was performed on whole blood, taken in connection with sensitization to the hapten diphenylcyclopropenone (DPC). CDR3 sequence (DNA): TGCAGCGGAGGTCGGGGGAACACTGAAGCTTTCTTT. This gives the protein CSGGRGNTEAFF.